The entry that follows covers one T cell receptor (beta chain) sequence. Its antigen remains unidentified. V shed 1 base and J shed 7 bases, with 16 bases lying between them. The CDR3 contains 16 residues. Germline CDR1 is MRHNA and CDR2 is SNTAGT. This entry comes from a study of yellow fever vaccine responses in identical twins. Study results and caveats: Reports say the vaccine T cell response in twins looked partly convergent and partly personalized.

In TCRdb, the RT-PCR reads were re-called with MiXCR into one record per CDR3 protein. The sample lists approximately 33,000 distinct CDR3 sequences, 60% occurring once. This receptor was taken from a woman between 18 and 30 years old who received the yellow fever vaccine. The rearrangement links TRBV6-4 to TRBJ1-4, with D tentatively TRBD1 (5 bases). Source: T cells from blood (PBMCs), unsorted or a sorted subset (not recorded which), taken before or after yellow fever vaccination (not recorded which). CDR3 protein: CASSDWIRGRVEKLFF. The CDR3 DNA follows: TGTGCCAGCAGTGACTGGATTCGGGGCAGGGTTGAAAAACTGTTTTTT.